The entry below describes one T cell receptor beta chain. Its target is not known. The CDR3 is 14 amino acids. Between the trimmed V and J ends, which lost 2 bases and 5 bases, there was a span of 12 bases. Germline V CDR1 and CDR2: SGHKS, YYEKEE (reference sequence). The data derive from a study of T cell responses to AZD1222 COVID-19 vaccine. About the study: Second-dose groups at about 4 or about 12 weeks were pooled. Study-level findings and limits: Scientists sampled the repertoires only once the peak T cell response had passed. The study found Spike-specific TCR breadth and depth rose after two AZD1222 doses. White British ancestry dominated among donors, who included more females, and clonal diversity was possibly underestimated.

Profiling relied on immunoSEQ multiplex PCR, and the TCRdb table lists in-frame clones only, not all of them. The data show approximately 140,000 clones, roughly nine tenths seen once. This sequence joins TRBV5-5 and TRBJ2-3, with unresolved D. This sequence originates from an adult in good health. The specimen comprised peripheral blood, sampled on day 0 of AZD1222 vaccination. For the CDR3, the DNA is TGTGCCAGCAGCTTTTCTCCCCCCAGAGATACGCAGTATTTT. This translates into CASSFSPPRDTQYF.